The source of this TCR beta chain is a study of vaccination and CD4 T cells after COVID-19 (dated by TCRdb to between 2021 and 2022). The study in broad terms: Convalescent patients had a positive SARS-CoV-2 result on nasal swab PCR, and of these patients, some 10 had mild disease and one had severe disease. The convalescent cohort comprised six males and four females, including two Hispanic individuals, seven Caucasians, two Asians and one multiracial person. Two doses of either the Pfizer-BioNTech BNT162b2 vaccine (n=8) or the Moderna mRNA-1273 vaccine (n=2) were administered to participants. Post-COVID blood samples from convalescent patients were collected a median of roughly 100 days after diagnosis, with a range of 35 to 161 days. Post-vaccine blood samples were collected a median of about 72 days after the second vaccine dose, ranging from roughly 13 to 250 days. For stimulating the cultures, overlapping spike peptide pools were used, derived from SARS-CoV-2 as well as from the common cold coronaviruses HCoV-NL63, HCoV-OC43 and HCoV-229E. Control cultures used a CEFX viral epitope pool as positive control, an HIV-1 Nef peptide pool as negative control, or no peptide. The spike-specific CD4+ TCR repertoire was compared before and after mRNA vaccination in approximately ten COVID-19 convalescent patients and several infection-naive healthy vaccine recipients. Overall study outcomes, separate from this receptor: The median number of SARS-CoV-2-reactive clonotypes rose from fewer than 25 after infection to 38 after vaccination, but the change was not significant. Relatively few convalescent patients were included in the study, and early timepoints after natural infection were not analyzed. In convalescent patients, a median approximately 86% of post-vaccine SARS-CoV-2-reactive clones were detected only after vaccination, suggesting vaccine-specific priming. Nearly all vaccine-specific clones in convalescent patients (304 of 307) were mono-reactive for SARS-CoV-2 spike rather than cross-reactive with common cold coronaviruses.

V is cut back by 6 bases and J by 3 bases, with 10 bases in the junction unmatched. The CDR3 sequence holds 16 residues, the cysteine and phenylalanine included. The sequence is cut down to CDR3 DNA, 48 bases in frame from base 1. The CDR1 and CDR2 encoded by the germline V gene (reference sequence) are DFQATT and SNEGSKA. The protocol used for the library was PCR. At the Johns Hopkins FTIC core, DNA from the cultured CD4+ T cells underwent TCR sequencing with the Oncomine TCR Beta short-read assay. The QIAamp micro DNA kit was used to extract genomic DNA from the cultured CD4+ T cells. The Oncomine TCR Beta libraries from cultured CD4+ T cells were pooled using unique dual indexes and then sequenced on an Illumina iSeq 100. Concerning the study's data processing: Non-productive sequences were filtered out, and CDR3s that did not start with C, did not end with F or W, or were shorter than 7 amino acids were discarded. The MANAFEST web application was used to identify antigen-specific clonotypes by comparing peptide-stimulated wells against reference wells and other culture wells. An FDR below 0.05, an odds ratio above 5, and a productive frequency above 0.1% in at least two of three replicate wells were required for clones to be considered positive. Clonotypes that were significantly expanded in both SARS-CoV-2 spike wells and at least one common cold coronavirus spike condition were defined as cross-reactive. Similarity between CDR3 sequences was evaluated in R version 3.6.1 using Levenshtein distances (stringdist) and unrooted phylogenetic trees (ape). TCRdb passed the public sequencing reads through fastp at Q25 and MiXCR, retaining productive beta sequences. Entries that share a CDR3 protein sequence are merged under the most common genes and DNA. The V and J calls were not made by the authors but by TCRdb's processing. This sample comprises around 19,000 distinct CDR3 sequences, 43% of them detected only once. Together, the top ten hold 2.5% to 3% of the sample.

The sample's treatment or condition label is to be understood as: approximately nine-day PBMC culture with coronavirus spike peptide pools or control peptides (ViraFEST assay). To expand antigen-specific T cells with peptide pools and then pick out the expanded clonotypes through TCR sequencing, the study relied on the ViraFEST assay. The convalescent patients' positive SARS-CoV-2 PCR tests were from March to December 2020, which was before the Alpha, Beta and Delta variants emerged in the United States. Roughly 2 million PBMCs per well were cultured in IMDM with roughly 5.5% human AB serum and approximately 10 IU/ml IL-2, plus 10 ug/ml peptide pools. Half of the culture medium was replaced with fresh IL-2-containing medium on days 3 and 7. Once the cells had been in culture for over nine days, the EasySep CD4+ T cell isolation kit was used to isolate CD4+ T cells by negative selection. PBMCs were separated from whole blood using Ficoll-Paque Plus gradient centrifugation and then either used fresh or cryopreserved at -140C. In general, triplicate wells were set up for every culture condition.

This clonotype came up a few times. The specificity of this receptor is unknown. No much larger clone exists at a distance of one base, and base qualities are not known. This sequence was found in a human donor who had recovered from COVID-19. The chain links TRBV20-1 with TRBJ2-1, with 11 junctional bases fitting TRBD2. The sample in question was CD4+ T cells from blood, cultured in vitro, obtained after SARS-CoV-2 vaccination. This receptor carries the CDR3 CSALRLAGNYYNEQFF. The sequenced DNA: TGCAGTGCCCTCCGACTAGCGGGGAACTACTACAATGAGCAGTTCTTC.